This T cell receptor beta chain was sequenced for a study of T cell responses to AZD1222 COVID-19 vaccine (dated by TCRdb to the early 2020s). For context, the study as a whole: AZD1222 recipients whose second dose came at about 4 weeks and those whose second dose came at about 12 weeks were combined into one group, since spike-specific TCR depth and breadth did not differ between the two schedules. A total of 230 to 250 trial participants underwent TCR sequencing, of whom about 210 received two doses of AZD1222 and around 26 received two doses of the MenACWY control vaccine. Trial participants were enrolled by age into 18-55, 56-69 and 70-plus year subgroups, with roughly 150, 30 and 60 TCR-sequenced participants respectively. Overall results and qualifications from the work: In the small 56-69-year group, the increase in depth fell short of significance, most likely because of low power. Reportedly, close to half of the unique spike-specific TCRs recognized epitopes lying outside the regions that are mutated in the B.1.351 and B.1.1.7 variants. Vaccine-associated CD4 TCRs spanned the whole spike protein, with dominant responses in regions 160-218 and 743-854. No day 14 peak-response samples were available, so repertoires were characterized only after the peak T cell response. Participants were mostly white British and included more females than males, and it was suggested by the authors that clonal diversity may have been underestimated. Only five or six AZD1222 recipients were SARS-CoV-2 seropositive at baseline, limiting conclusions about previously exposed vaccinees. Spike-specific TCR breadth and depth rose significantly after two AZD1222 doses compared with day 0 and with MenACWY recipients.

Details on this clone: Its binding antigen is unknown. No base quality information exists; no much larger clone differs at one position.

The time point label here, explained by the study, means: baseline before first vaccination. Samples from vaccinated people were obtained from the UK trials COV001 and COV002, which included a single-blind randomized controlled phase 2/3 trial of AZD1222 (ChAdOx1 nCoV-19) in healthy adults. For TCRbeta chain sequencing, PBMC samples were collected from trial participants at day 0 and at day 28 after the second dose. The CDR3 regions of human TCRbeta chains were subjected to immunosequencing. The authors' pipeline ran thus. Repertoire TCRs were checked for matches against a reference library of SARS-CoV-2-specific TCRs that had been generated using the MIRA antigen-specificity platform. Breadth was defined as the fraction of unique TCRs that were SARS-CoV-2-associated. Depth was defined as the fraction of total T cells that were SARS-CoV-2-associated. Each spike-specific TCR was assigned to its reactive spike region and to a CD4 or CD8 class using the MIRA data. Log10-transformed breadth and depth values were compared by one-way ANOVA with Sidak's multiple comparisons tests. Here the immuneACCESS table is served through TCRdb, limited to in-frame sequences with V and J called. Missing clones are a known gap in these copies; in checked studies unresolved V genes cover under half, and the rest lacks a known reason. V, J and clone size were drawn from that table, and D and trimming were deduced from the DNA. A total of about 120,000 clones appear in this sample, 92% of them only once. Approximately 1% of the sample is held by the ten biggest clonotypes.

Deletion took 0 bases off V and 2 bases off J, with a span of 15 bases between the germline ends. From the cysteine up to the phenylalanine, the CDR3 has a length of 16 residues. The CDR3 DNA has 48 bases and is translated from base 1. Via the germline V gene (reference sequence), CDR1 is SGHKS and CDR2 YYEKEE. The sequence was obtained from an adult in good health. The specimen was peripheral blood, collected on day 0 of AZD1222 vaccination. Here the chain combines TRBV5-5 and TRBJ2-7; the D gene is possibly TRBD1 or TRBD2, each agreeing over 5 bases. The CDR3 region: CASSLAQRGVTYEQYF. DNA sequence: TGTGCCAGCAGCTTGGCTCAAAGAGGGGTAACCTACGAGCAGTACTTC.